This T cell receptor beta chain was found in a study of T cells after yellow fever vaccination. Study-level findings and limits: Once the booster was given, most primary-vaccination clones reappeared, at 95% to 98% for CD4 and approximately 88% for CD8. A weaker but faster secondary response was observed, peaking on day 5 versus 15.

This CDR3 comprises 12 residues. Losses at the gene ends were 10 bases for V and 4 bases for J; bases not matched to a gene: 4. Germline V gene data show CDR1 as SNHLY and CDR2 as FYNNEI. This clonotype was observed a handful of times. Its antigen is unknown. In making TCR cDNA, 5'RACE template switching added a universal primer site and UMIs to it. Each CDR3 protein is one row after TCRdb ran MiXCR on the 5' RACE reads. The top ten clones hold about 13% of a sample with nearly 550,000 distinct CDR3 sequences, about a fifth of them seen once. The chain carries TRBV2 and TRBJ1-1; 9 nucleotides line up with TRBD1. The sequence came from a man aged 25 to 45 who received the YFV17D yellow fever vaccine. The sequencing used PBMCs, collected 15 days after the yellow fever booster vaccination. CDR3 DNA: TGTGCCACCTCGGACAGGGGCACTGAAGCTTTCTTT. This encodes CATSDRGTEAFF.